The 7 T cell receptor beta chains given below trace back to one sample, sequenced in a study of cytomegalovirus exposure and HLA in healthy donors. TCRdb's table, derived via immunoSEQ multiplex PCR, lists solely in-frame clones and lacks some. In the table there are around 63,000 clones, 95% to 97% of which are singletons. Sequenced sample: PBMCs. The origin of the receptors is a woman between 18 and 29 years old in good health and CMV-seronegative.

This clone was seen only a few times. The chain joins TRBV2 to TRBJ1-2; 7 bases align to TRBD1. Germline assignment: CDR1 SNHLY and CDR2 FYNNEI. This CDR3 contains 13 residues. The trim removed 6 bases at V and 8 bases at J, leaving 9 bases unmatched. CDR3 in amino acids: CASSRGQSRGYTF. The CDR3 DNA sequence: TGTGCCAGCAGCCGGGGACAGTCGCGAGGCTACACCTTC. The full variable domain, with the rest looked up from reference TRBV2 and TRBJ1-2, is EPEVTQTPSHQVTQMGQEVILRCVPISNHLYFYWYRQILGQKVEFLVSFYNNEISEKSEIFDDQFSVERPDGSNFTLKIRSTKLEDSAMYFCASSRGQSRGYTFGSGTRLTVV.

This chain links TRBV12-5 with TRBJ2-1, with a possible D match to TRBD1 (5 bases). Trimming shortened V by 0 bases and J by 1 base, and 7 bases separated the two germline ends. The CDR3 spans 15 residues. Germline CDR1 and CDR2: LGHNT and FRNRAP. The CDR3, as DNA: TGTGCTAGTGGTTTGGTAAGGGGTTCCTACAATGAGCAGTTCTTC. As protein: CASGLVRGSYNEQFF.

CDR3 DNA sequence: TGCGCCAGCAGCCAAGGAATCTCGGGTACGGAGACCCAGTACTTC. As protein: CASSQGISGTETQYF. The chain carries TRBV4-1 and TRBJ2-5, with D unclear. V was pared by 1 base and J by 5 bases, with 14 bases between. This CDR3 comprises 15 residues. The germline CDR1 and CDR2 sequences are MGHRA and YSYEKL.

The rearrangement uses TRBV7-2 and TRBJ2-2; D is undetermined. The germline V gene encodes CDR1 SGHTA and CDR2 FQGNSA. Trimming took 1 base from V and 7 from J, leaving 4 bases between them. This CDR3 is 12 amino acids long. The CDR3 spells CASSLGLGELFF. The CDR3, as DNA: TGTGCCAGCAGCTTAGGACTCGGGGAGCTGTTTTTT.

This clone appeared once. The chain joins TRBV7-6 to TRBJ2-1; 7 positions match TRBD1. This CDR3 region has 16 residues. Trimming at V came to 5 bases and at J to 8 bases, leaving 15 bases not matched to a gene. Germline CDR1 is SGHVS and CDR2 is FNYEAQ. CDR3 in DNA: TGTGCCAGCAGCCCAGAATGGGGCAGGGGGTTCGATGAGCAGTTCTTC. Amino acids: CASSPEWGRGFDEQFF.

CDR3 sequence: CASSYSLTSYYNEQFF. The CDR3 DNA reads as TGTGCCAGCAGTTACTCCCTTACGTCCTACTACAATGAGCAGTTCTTC. The chain carries TRBV6-5 and TRBJ2-1; D not resolved. The CDR3 sequence is 16 residues long. The germline V and J ends were trimmed by 0 bases and 3 bases, with 12 bases remaining between them. Germline CDR1 reads MNHEY; CDR2 reads SVGAGI.

The V gene is TRBV28, the J gene TRBJ2-1, with TRBD2 as a possible D gene (7 bases). The CDR3 spans 16 residues. CDR1 and CDR2 from the germline V gene are MDHEN and SYDVKM. The V end lost 6 bases, the J end lost 4 bases, and 19 bases lay between the germline ends. The CDR3 here is CASRAGANSPYNEQFF. CDR3 bases: TGTGCCAGCAGGGCGGGGGCGAACTCGCCGTACAATGAGCAGTTCTTC.